Presented here are 22 T cell receptor beta chains from one specimen sequenced in a study of T cells in Graves' hyperthyroidism and ophthalmopathy. Regions amplified from RNA transcripts were the TCR beta CDR3 regions. A set of HTBI primers served as the primers for a first-round RT-PCR of the TCR CDR3. A single record per CDR3 protein comes from TCRdb applying MiXCR to the multiplex PCR reads. Among 600,000 or so distinct CDR3 sequences listed, about 16% were seen once. The specimen sequenced was blood. The source is a woman in her twenties or thirties with Graves' hyperthyroidism.

The chain joins TRBV11-3 to TRBJ2-5, with D unclear. The CDR3 consists of 14 residues. CDR1 is SGHNT, CDR2 YENEEA, per germline. Trimming removed 1 base at V and 0 bases at J, with 6 bases between. The chain's CDR3 is CASSLGPYQETQYF. The CDR3 nucleotides are TGTGCCAGCAGCTTAGGTCCGTACCAAGAGACCCAGTACTTC.

This clonotype has ten or more counts. This chain connects TRBV12-3 or TRBV12-4 to TRBJ2-5; no clear D gene. This CDR3 comprises 13 residues. The ends were cut back, 0 bases at V and 2 bases at J, with 4 bases in the middle. The CDR3 protein is CASSLALQETQYF. The CDR3 nucleotides are TGTGCCAGCAGTTTAGCGCTACAAGAGACCCAGTACTTC.

This clonotype occurred many times. The chain uses TRBV11-2 and TRBJ2-1; weak D call: TRBD2 (5 bases). V was pared by 7 bases and J by 3 bases, with 10 bases between. Germline CDR1 reads SGHAT; CDR2 reads FQNNGV. The CDR3 length is 13 residues. Here the CDR3 reads CASNDEGYNEQFF. The CDR3 DNA reads as TGTGCCAGCAACGACGAGGGCTACAATGAGCAGTTCTTC.

This clonotype has only a few counts. J is TRBJ2-1 and V is TRBV4-2; 8 bases map to TRBD2. The CDR3 runs to 17 residues. Germline V gene sequence: CDR1 LGHNA, CDR2 YNFKEQ. The V segment lost 0 bases and the J segment 3 bases; nucleotides outside the gene matches: 7. The CDR3 reads CASSQESGTRGYNEQFF. The CDR3 bases are TGTGCCAGCAGCCAAGAGTCCGGGACTAGGGGCTACAATGAGCAGTTCTTC.

J is TRBJ1-1 and V is TRBV20-1; D remains unclear. The V end lost 5 bases, the J end lost 5 bases, and 12 bases lay between the germline ends. In germline, CDR1 is DFQATT, CDR2 SNEGSKA (reference sequence). The CDR3 spans 12 residues. Here the CDR3 reads CSAPAVGTEAFF. Here the CDR3 DNA reads TGCAGTGCTCCCGCAGTAGGGACTGAAGCTTTCTTT.

This clonotype was seen repeatedly, ten times or more. The chain is built from TRBV28 and TRBJ2-7, with TRBD1 identical over 10 bases. J was trimmed by 0 bases and V by 4 bases; bases with no gene match: 9. Germline CDR1 reads MDHEN; CDR2 reads SYDVKM. This CDR3 is 17 amino acids long. CDR3 amino acids: CASSSAGTGDVSYEQYF. In DNA form, the CDR3 reads TGTGCCAGCAGTTCTGCCGGGACAGGGGATGTCTCCTACGAGCAGTACTTC.

This clonotype was seen repeatedly, ten times or more. The chain has TRBV18 and TRBJ1-4, with a tentative D call TRBD1 (5 bases). The germline V gene encodes CDR1 KGHSH and CDR2 LQKENI. The CDR3 totals 14 residues. Trimming took 5 bases from V and 2 from J, leaving 9 bases between them. In DNA, the CDR3 is TGTGCCAGCTCATCGGGACGGACTAATGAAAAACTGTTTTTT. Encoded protein: CASSSGRTNEKLFF.

This clonotype was found many times. V gene TRBV20-1 combines with J gene TRBJ2-5; 9 bases agree with TRBD2. Trimming took 7 bases from V and 2 from J; bases not matched to a gene: 8. Germline V gene sequence: CDR1 DFQATT, CDR2 SNEGSKA (reference sequence). The CDR3 extends over 14 amino acids. The CDR3 nucleotides read TGCAGTGGAGGAACTAGCGGGCAGCAAGAGACCCAGTACTTC. This encodes CSGGTSGQQETQYF.

The CDR3 is CASSLEGQGEYEQYF. The CDR3 DNA is TGCGCCAGCAGCTTGGAAGGACAGGGAGAATACGAGCAGTACTTC. The V gene is TRBV5-1, the J gene TRBJ2-7; 8 bases align to TRBD1. This CDR3 has 15 residues. V trimming: 0 bases; J trimming: 4 bases; junction bases outside the gene matches: 6. Germline lookup yields CDR1 SGHRS and CDR2 YFSETQ.

The CDR3 here is CASSLVAAANYEQYF. The CDR3 bases are TGTGCCAGCAGCTTGGTCGCCGCGGCCAACTACGAGCAGTACTTC. This rearrangement joins TRBV11-2 to TRBJ2-7; D remains ambiguous. Germline CDR1 SGHAT, CDR2 FQNNGV. Trimming shortened V by 3 bases and J by 3 bases, and 15 bases separated the two germline ends. The CDR3 contains 15 residues. The full variable domain, in which reference TRBV11-2 and TRBJ2-7 provide the parts outside the CDR3, is EAGVAQSPRYKIIEKRQSVAFWCNPISGHATLYWYQQILGQGPKLLIQFQNNGVVDDSQLPKDRFSAERLKGVDSTLKIQPAKLEDSAVYLCASSLVAAANYEQYFGPGTRLTVT.

This chain joins TRBV28 and TRBJ2-1, with a tentative D call TRBD1 (6 bases). Trimming pared 8 bases from V and 2 bases from J, leaving 10 bases between. Germline CDR1 is MDHEN and CDR2 is SYDVKM. CDR3 length: 13 amino acids. CDR3 nucleotide sequence: TGTGCCAGCGGCCGGGACACCTACAATGAGCAGTTCTTC. Amino acids: CASGRDTYNEQFF.

In its sample, this clonotype was seen a few times. The chain links TRBV30 to TRBJ2-7; D gene ambiguous. This CDR3 is built from 15 residues. Germline V gene data show CDR1 as GTSNPN and CDR2 as SVGIG (reference sequence). The V and J ends lost 1 base and 2 bases respectively, with 15 bases between them. The CDR3 loop reads CAWSGSALMAYEQYF. The DNA for the CDR3 is TGTGCCTGGAGTGGGAGCGCTCTAATGGCCTACGAGCAGTACTTC.

In its sample, this clonotype was seen a few times. V usage is TRBV6-1 and J usage is TRBJ1-2; unclear D gene. CDR1 MNHNS and CDR2 SASEGT come from the germline V gene. The ends were cut back, 8 bases at V and 7 bases at J, with 11 bases in the middle. This CDR3 has 11 amino acids. The CDR3 loop reads CASLSPAGYTF. DNA for the CDR3: TGTGCCAGCCTCTCCCCCGCTGGCTACACCTTC.

This clonotype was detected many times. The rearrangement joins TRBV7-2 to TRBJ2-3; D may match TRBD1 or TRBD2 (6 bases each). CDR3 size: 16 residues. The V gene lost 5 bases and the J gene lost 2 bases, with 17 bases spanning the gap. The germline gives CDR1 SGHTA, CDR2 FQGNSA. The CDR3 DNA reads TGTGCCAGCAGCCAATACGAAGGGGGGTCCACAGATACGCAGTATTTT. Its translation is CASSQYEGGSTDTQYF.

The chain has TRBV5-1 and TRBJ1-1, with a tentative D call TRBD1 (5 bases). Germline V gives CDR1 SGHRS, CDR2 YFSETQ. This CDR3 contains 16 residues. Trimming removed 0 bases at V and 0 bases at J, with 12 bases between. This CDR3 reads CASSLAVGAMNTEAFF. DNA for the CDR3: TGCGCCAGCAGCTTGGCCGTCGGGGCAATGAACACTGAAGCTTTCTTT.

This clonotype was seen many times. This rearrangement joins TRBV3-1 to TRBJ1-4; D gene unclear. The CDR3 totals 13 residues. The V end was cut by 5 bases, the J end by 3 bases, with 7 bases between. Per germline, CDR1 LGHDT and CDR2 YNNKEL (reference sequence). The CDR3 region is CASSTTPNEKLFF. CDR3 DNA sequence: TGTGCCAGCAGCACCACACCTAATGAAAAACTGTTTTTT.

This clonotype occurred many times. The chain uses TRBV10-1 and TRBJ1-1; D not resolved. The CDR3 spans 19 residues. Germline V gives CDR1 WNHNN, CDR2 SYGVQD (reference sequence). Trimming cost V 0 bases and J 0 bases, with 20 bases left between them. CDR3 nucleotide sequence: TGCGCCAGCAGTGAGTCTGAGAGGGCCCGCCACTCTCTGAACACTGAAGCTTTCTTT. Translated: CASSESERARHSLNTEAFF.

This rearrangement joins TRBV20-1 to TRBJ2-1; a weak D match, TRBD2 (6 bases). Germline loops: CDR1 DFQATT, CDR2 SNEGSKA (reference sequence). V was trimmed by 7 bases and J by 0 bases, leaving 16 bases between them. The CDR3 consists of 15 residues. As DNA, the CDR3 is TGCAGTGTTGGGACTTACGATCCCTCCTACAATGAGCAGTTCTTC. Its translation is CSVGTYDPSYNEQFF.

The chain couples TRBV7-8 to TRBJ2-7; 9 nucleotides align to TRBD2. From germline, CDR1 is SGHVS and CDR2 FQNEAQ. This CDR3 is 15 amino acids long. Losses at the gene ends were 5 bases for V and 3 bases for J; bases not matched to a gene: 8. CDR3 coding DNA: TGTGCCAGCAGCATACCGGGACTAGCAAACTACGAGCAGTACTTC. Translating gives CASSIPGLANYEQYF.

This clonotype has at least ten counts. This rearrangement joins TRBV10-3 to TRBJ2-1, with TRBD2 matching 10 bases. Germline loops: CDR1 ENHRY, CDR2 SYGVKD. Trimming at V came to 0 bases and at J to 4 bases, leaving 6 bases not matched to a gene. This CDR3 is built from 17 residues. The DNA of the CDR3 is TGTGCCATCAGTGAGTCGACTCCTAGCGGGAGTTACAATGAGCAGTTCTTC. Translated: CAISESTPSGSYNEQFF.

The genes are TRBV29-1 and TRBJ2-1, with TRBD1 identical over 7 bases. Trimming took 6 bases from V and 6 from J; bases not matched to a gene: 2. CDR3 length: 11 amino acids. Per the germline V gene, CDR1 is SQVTM and CDR2 is ANQGSEA. CDR3 nucleotides: TGCAGCGTGACAGGGATCAATGAGCAGTTCTTC. Translated: CSVTGINEQFF.

On this clonotype: The germline gene is not matched at one end of the junction; a read error may be the cause. The chain carries TRBV7-9 and TRBJ1-2, with a weak D call TRBD1 (6 bases). The CDR3 consists of 15 residues. Germline CDR1 and CDR2: SEHNR and FQNEAQ (reference sequence). CDR3 residues: CASSQRGQGNCGYTF. The CDR3 DNA reads TGTGCCAGCAGCCAACGCGGGCAGGGGAACTGTGGCTACACCTTC.